This T cell receptor beta chain derives from a study of cytomegalovirus exposure and HLA in healthy donors. For the study at large: According to later analysis, the same platform produced the roughly 120 validation and over 600 first-cohort repertoires. Whole-study findings and limits: Subsequent analysis of the roughly 120 validation repertoires found a tendency for first-cohort TCR clusters to co-occur. Cytomegalovirus association was listed for about 160 TCR beta chains. The classifier reportedly diagnosed cytomegalovirus status with high specificity and sensitivity.

Generated by immunoSEQ multiplex PCR, the TCRdb table keeps only in-frame clones and is missing some. The sample has roughly 300,000 clones; roughly 90% are singletons. V lost 5 bases, J lost 2 bases, and 9 bases lay in between. This CDR3 comprises 13 residues. CDR1 and CDR2 (germline): LNHDA, SQIVND (reference sequence). Concerning this clone itself: Its antigen is not identified.

The sequence was obtained from a woman between 18 and 29 years old in good health and CMV-seronegative. The sequencing sample was made of PBMCs. The J gene is TRBJ1-2, the V gene TRBV19; D uncertain. The CDR3 DNA follows: TGTGCCAGTAGTCAGACGGAGAACTATGGCTACACCTTC. Its protein is CASSQTENYGYTF.